This T cell receptor beta chain was captured by sequencing in a study of yellow fever vaccine responses in identical twins. The CDR3 is 13 residues long. Germline assignment: CDR1 SGHAT and CDR2 FQNNGV. The V end was cut by 7 bases, the J end by 0 bases, with 9 bases between. TCRdb used MiXCR to reprocess the RT-PCR reads, holding one entry per CDR3 protein. The table shows about 3,000 distinct CDR3 sequences, with around 87% occurring only once. The sample was T cells from blood (PBMCs), unsorted or a sorted subset (not recorded which), taken before or after yellow fever vaccination (not recorded which). V is TRBV11-2 and J is TRBJ1-1; no clear D. The TCR was taken from a woman aged 18-29 years who received the yellow fever vaccine. The CDR3 DNA sequence: TGTGCCAGCACCAATAATTTGAACACTGAAGCTTTCTTT. It is translated as CASTNNLNTEAFF.